Following are 22 T cell receptor beta chains from one sample sequenced in a study of cytomegalovirus exposure and HLA in healthy donors (dated 2017 in TCRdb). Libraries were prepared through the immunoSEQ multiplex PCR assay. For the multiplex PCR, a mixture combining 60 forward primers for TCR Vbeta segments and 13 reverse primers for TCR Jbeta segments was used. The table was pulled from immuneACCESS by TCRdb, which kept in-frame rearrangements only. Such tables lose some clones; where checked, under half of the loss comes from unresolved V genes, and the rest has no known cause. This sample holds around 88,000 clones; roughly 70% were observed only once. The ten largest clonotypes hold 1.8% of the sample. The material sequenced was PBMCs. Receptors were obtained from a male donor in good health and CMV-seronegative.

V usage is TRBV28 and J usage is TRBJ1-2, with D perhaps TRBD1 (5 bases). Trimming cost V 6 bases and J 8 bases, with 16 bases left between them. CDR1 and CDR2 (germline): MDHEN, SYDVKM. The CDR3 runs 13 residues. The CDR3 DNA reads TGTGCCAGCAGGCCGACAGAAGAGAACGGCTACACCTTC. It translates to CASRPTEENGYTF.

The gene calls are TRBV19 and TRBJ2-1; possibly TRBD2 for D (5 bases). V lost 2 bases to trimming and J lost 9 bases, with 11 bases between them. Germline V gene lookup returns CDR1 LNHDA and CDR2 SQIVND (reference sequence). This CDR3 is 13 amino acids long. The CDR3 protein is CASSIQWTAEQFF. In DNA form, the CDR3 reads TGTGCCAGTAGTATACAATGGACTGCTGAGCAGTTCTTC.

This clone was picked up a small number of times. V and J are TRBV5-1 and TRBJ2-7, with D possibly matching TRBD2 (6 bases). Germline CDR1 SGHRS, CDR2 YFSETQ. This CDR3 is 13 amino acids long. V was shortened by 4 bases and J by 6 bases, with 14 bases between the two germline ends. The CDR3 DNA reads TGCGCCAGCAGCGCCGGGACTCCCCTCGAGCAGTACTTC. Its translation is CASSAGTPLEQYF.

This clone was counted once. V and J are TRBV4-1 and TRBJ2-5; D uncertain. The CDR3 totals 15 residues. The germline gives CDR1 MGHRA, CDR2 YSYEKL. V gave up 0 bases and J gave up 0 bases, with 8 bases separating them. Here the CDR3 DNA reads TGCGCCAGCAGCCAAGATCCCCATTACCAAGAGACCCAGTACTTC. It is translated as CASSQDPHYQETQYF.

The chain recombines TRBV5-6 with TRBJ2-7, with a possible D match to TRBD1 (7 bases). There are 13 residues in the CDR3. V lost 2 bases, J lost 10 bases, and 16 bases lay in between. Germline V gives CDR1 SGHDT, CDR2 YYEEEE. DNA for the CDR3: TGTGCCAGCAGCTTTCTACAGGGGAGGATTCAGTACTTC. Translating it yields CASSFLQGRIQYF.

The chain uses TRBV5-1 and TRBJ2-1, with TRBD2 identical over 9 bases. CDR1 is SGHRS, CDR2 YFSETQ, per germline. V lost 3 bases to trimming and J lost 5 bases; unmatched junction nucleotides: 9. This CDR3 is built from 16 residues. The CDR3 DNA reads as TGCGCCAGCAGCTCAAATAGCGGGAGCAGGGACAATGAGCAGTTCTTC. The encoded protein is CASSSNSGSRDNEQFF.

The CDR3 region is CASSPLGGDTGELFF. CDR3 DNA: TGTGCCAGCAGCCCCCTCGGAGGTGACACCGGGGAGCTGTTTTTT. The chain employs TRBV7-3 and TRBJ2-2; D is possibly TRBD2 (5 bases). The germline CDR1 and CDR2 sequences are SGHTA and FQGTGA. The CDR3 covers 15 residues. V dropped 5 bases and J dropped 3 bases, with 13 bases sitting between them.

This clone was observed once. This rearrangement joins TRBV15 to TRBJ2-7; TRBD2 is a possible D gene (6 bases). V lost 4 bases and J lost 5, with 15 bases in between. The CDR3 is 14 amino acids. Germline V lookup: CDR1 LNHNV, CDR2 YYDKDF (reference sequence). CDR3 residues: CATSTLLAQHEQYF. DNA for the CDR3: TGTGCCACCAGCACATTACTAGCACAACACGAGCAGTACTTC.

The chain combines TRBV9 with TRBJ1-2; 7 bases match TRBD1. Unmatched junction bases numbered 3, after V lost 3 bases and J lost 7 bases. CDR1 is SGDLS and CDR2 is YYNGEE in the germline V gene. CDR3 length: 12 amino acids. The CDR3 DNA reads as TGTGCCAGCAGCGGACAGGGAGGTGGCTACACCTTC. This encodes CASSGQGGGYTF. The variable domain in full, completed from reference TRBV9 and TRBJ1-2, reads DSGVTQTPKHLITATGQRVTLRCSPRSGDLSVYWYQQSLDQGLQFLIQYYNGEERAKGNILERFSAQQFPDLHSELNLSSLELGDSALYFCASSGQGGGYTFGSGTRLTVV.

The chain couples TRBV28 to TRBJ2-7, with TRBD1 identical over 12 bases. Per germline, CDR1 MDHEN and CDR2 SYDVKM. The CDR3 is made up of 15 amino acids. The V segment lost 8 bases and the J segment 6 bases; nucleotides outside the gene matches: 11. In nucleotides, the CDR3 is TGTGCCAGCTGGGGGACAGGGGGCGTAGAGAGCGAGCAGTACTTC. Translating gives CASWGTGGVESEQYF.

The genes are TRBV28 and TRBJ2-1; D is undetermined. The CDR3 length is 12 residues. Germline lookup yields CDR1 MDHEN and CDR2 SYDVKM. V lost 8 bases, J lost 7 bases, and 12 bases lay in between. CDR3 sequence: CASENTMNEQFF. The CDR3 DNA follows: TGTGCCAGCGAAAATACTATGAATGAGCAGTTCTTC. Filled out from reference TRBV28 and TRBJ2-1, the complete variable domain reads DVKVTQSSRYLVKRTGEKVFLECVQDMDHENMFWYRQDPGLGLRLIYFSYDVKMKEKGDIPEGYSVSREKKERFSLILESASTNQTSMYLCASENTMNEQFFGPGTRLTVL.

The rearrangement joins TRBV9 to TRBJ1-3; 7 bases agree with TRBD1. J gave up 2 bases and V 1 base, and 3 bases lay outside the gene matches. Germline CDR1 and CDR2: SGDLS and YYNGEE. The CDR3 extends over 15 amino acids. CDR3 coding DNA: TGTGCCAGCAGCGTAACCGGGACAGCTGGAAACACCATATATTTT. This codes for CASSVTGTAGNTIYF.

V gene TRBV30 combines with J gene TRBJ1-4; possible D gene TRBD1, 6 bases. The V end lost 0 bases, the J end lost 8 bases, and 16 bases lay between the germline ends. This CDR3 is 15 amino acids long. The germline V gene has CDR1 GTSNPN and CDR2 SVGIG (reference sequence). CDR3 sequence reads: CAWSVLDRQQEKLFF. The CDR3 coding sequence is TGTGCCTGGAGTGTACTAGACAGGCAACAGGAAAAACTGTTTTTT.

J is TRBJ1-3 and V is TRBV27, with D unresolved. Germline CDR1 MNHEY, CDR2 SMNVEV (reference sequence). Trimming removed 5 bases from V and 0 bases from J, with 20 bases in between. The CDR3 has 18 residues. CDR3 loop: CASSPQPLDWYSGNTIYF. The CDR3, as DNA: TGTGCCAGCAGTCCCCAGCCCCTCGACTGGTACTCTGGAAACACCATATATTTT.

The rearrangement links TRBV7-3 to TRBJ2-2, with D possibly being TRBD1 (6 bases). The CDR3 is 17 amino acids. The V gene lost 2 bases and the J gene lost 5 bases, with 18 bases spanning the gap. In germline, CDR1 is SGHTA, CDR2 FQGTGA. The CDR3, as DNA: TGTGCCAGCAGCTTAGCGGTGGCAGGGGCTCGAACCGGGGAGCTGTTTTTT. Its protein is CASSLAVAGARTGELFF.

The chain uses TRBV19 and TRBJ1-5, with TRBD1 matching 8 bases. This CDR3 has 16 amino acids. Looked up from germline, CDR1 is LNHDA and CDR2 is SQIVND (reference sequence). Trimming at V came to 1 base and at J to 1 base, leaving 3 bases not matched to a gene. CDR3: CASSIGTGRSNQPQHF. The CDR3 DNA is TGTGCCAGTAGTATAGGGACAGGGAGAAGCAATCAGCCCCAGCATTTT.

The rearrangement joins TRBV27 to TRBJ2-7, with TRBD2 matching over 8 bases. V shed 10 bases, J shed 0 bases, and the junction held 8 bases outside the gene matches. CDR3 length equals 14 residues. The germline V gene has CDR1 MNHEY and CDR2 SMNVEV (reference sequence). The CDR3 bases are TGTGCCACCGCCCCCGGGGGGGTCTCCTACGAGCAGTACTTC. Translation: CATAPGGVSYEQYF.

In its sample, this clone was seen a few times. The V and J genes are TRBV5-1 and TRBJ2-2; TRBD2 agrees at 14 bases. This CDR3 region has 17 residues. Germline lookup yields CDR1 SGHRS and CDR2 YFSETQ. V shed 4 bases and J 8 bases; nucleotides not matched to a gene: 10. CDR3 region: CASSPWTSGGTAGELFF. As DNA, the CDR3 is TGCGCCAGCAGCCCCTGGACTAGCGGGGGGACGGCAGGGGAGCTGTTTTTT.

This sequence joins TRBV6-1 and TRBJ2-7; the match to TRBD1 covers 8 bases. This CDR3 spans 14 amino acids. CDR1 and CDR2 from the germline V gene are MNHNS and SASEGT. V was pared by 2 bases and J by 4 bases, with 4 bases of the junction left unmatched. In DNA form, the CDR3 reads TGTGCCAGCAGTGAACCCCAGGGGGCATACGAGCAGTACTTC. This sequence encodes CASSEPQGAYEQYF.

The chain carries TRBV19 and TRBJ2-3; TRBD1 is a possible D gene (5 bases). The CDR3 has 16 amino acids. Trimming took 7 bases from V and 0 from J, leaving 17 bases between them. CDR1 is LNHDA and CDR2 is SQIVND in the germline V gene (reference sequence). The CDR3 loop is CASTPVGAASTDTQYF. The CDR3, as DNA: TGTGCCAGTACCCCAGTTGGGGCGGCTAGCACAGATACGCAGTATTTT.

The chain has TRBV7-3 and TRBJ2-6; 7 bases fit TRBD1. Germline values: CDR1 SGHTA, CDR2 FQGTGA. After removal of 0 bases from V and 1 base from J, the junction contained 6 bases not matched to a gene. The CDR3 is 18 amino acids. The CDR3, as DNA: TGTGCCAGCAGCTTAACGACACAGGGGAGTTCTGGGGCCAACGTCCTGACTTTC. Residues: CASSLTTQGSSGANVLTF.

The chain uses TRBV5-4 and TRBJ2-1; D might be TRBD2 (6 bases). The germline gives CDR1 SGHNT, CDR2 YYREEE (reference sequence). The CDR3 totals 16 residues. V was clipped by 0 bases and J by 0 bases, with 10 bases between them. The chain's CDR3 is CASSLAWRGSYNEQFF. The DNA for the CDR3 is TGTGCCAGCAGCTTGGCATGGCGGGGCTCCTACAATGAGCAGTTCTTC.